Presented here are 8 T cell receptor beta chains from one specimen sequenced in a study of OX40 agonist ivuxolimab in advanced cancers. Measured with immunoSEQ multiplex PCR; TCRdb has only the in-frame clones, and not every one. The sample consists of about 71,000 clones, 78% of them appearing once. The source material was CD4+ or CD8+ T cells sorted from blood, sampled in a trial of the OX40 agonist ivuxolimab. The receptors shown here come from an adult with an advanced solid tumor such as melanoma, head and neck, liver or kidney cancer.

The chain joins TRBV7-2 to TRBJ1-6; 7 bases are shared with TRBD1. V shed 4 bases, J shed 11 bases, and the junction held 8 bases outside the gene matches. Germline loops: CDR1 SGHTA, CDR2 FQGNSA. CDR3 length: 14 residues. The CDR3 spells CASSSPQGRTPLHF. DNA of the CDR3: TGTGCCAGCAGCTCTCCACAGGGGCGGACACCCCTCCACTTT.

This clone turned up a few times. CDR3 residues: CASSITGVTFF. CDR3 nucleotides: TGTGCCAGTAGTATCACAGGGGTGACTTTCTTT. The chain employs TRBV19 and TRBJ1-1, with 7 bases fitting TRBD1. There are 11 residues in the CDR3. Trimming took 3 bases from V and 12 from J; bases not matched to a gene: 4. The germline V gene encodes CDR1 LNHDA and CDR2 SQIVND (reference sequence).

This clone is medium-sized (0.01 to 0.1%) by share. Other DNA sequences in the sample encode the same CDR3. The rearrangement links TRBV29-1 to TRBJ1-1; D remains ambiguous. The V end was cut by 6 bases, the J end by 2 bases, with 7 bases between. Germline V lookup: CDR1 SQVTM, CDR2 ANQGSEA. The CDR3 is 11 amino acids. In DNA, the CDR3 is TGCAGCGTCAGAGCTAACACTGAAGCTTTCTTT. This translates into CSVRANTEAFF.

The chain carries TRBV19 and TRBJ2-3; 14 nucleotides match TRBD2. This CDR3 has 19 amino acids. Germline CDR1 is LNHDA and CDR2 is SQIVND (reference sequence). Trimming removed 3 bases from V and 0 bases from J; junction bases left unmatched: 8. Here the CDR3 reads CASSMAGLAGAYSTDTQYF. As DNA, the CDR3 is TGTGCCAGTAGTATGGCGGGACTAGCGGGGGCCTATAGCACAGATACGCAGTATTTT.

In the case of this clone: The same CDR3 is also encoded by other DNA sequences in this sample. This chain joins TRBV18 and TRBJ2-7, with D unresolved. This CDR3 is built from 14 residues. The germline V and J ends were trimmed by 2 bases and 3 bases, with 11 bases remaining between them. Germline lookup yields CDR1 KGHSH and CDR2 LQKENI. CDR3 in DNA: TGTGCCAGCTCACCAACGACGGGTGGCTACGAGCAGTACTTC. Translated, it gives CASSPTTGGYEQYF.

In its sample, this clone was seen a few times. V usage is TRBV14 and J usage is TRBJ2-5; TRBD1 is a possible D gene (7 bases). In germline, CDR1 is SGHDN, CDR2 FVKESK. The CDR3 sequence is 14 residues long. V was pared by 4 bases and J by 6 bases, with 15 bases between. The CDR3 nucleotides read TGTGCCAGCAGCCCCCAGGGGGGAGGAAAGACCCAGTACTTC. Translating it yields CASSPQGGGKTQYF.

The chain employs TRBV25-1 and TRBJ2-7; D not certain. The germline V gene encodes CDR1 MGHDK and CDR2 SYGVNS. Between the trimmed V and J ends, which lost 4 bases and 3 bases, there was a span of 4 bases. There are 11 residues in the CDR3. The CDR3, as DNA: TGTGCCAGCAGTGGAGTCTACGAGCAGTACTTC. Translation gives CASSGVYEQYF.

The chain combines TRBV11-2 with TRBJ1-5, with 7 nucleotides matching TRBD1. This CDR3 is built from 14 residues. The junction had 5 bases not matched to a gene; V was cut back by 2 bases and J by 7 bases. The germline V gene has CDR1 SGHAT and CDR2 FQNNGV. CDR3 amino acids: CASSLSGGSQPQHF. DNA for the CDR3: TGTGCCAGCAGCTTATCAGGGGGATCCCAGCCCCAGCATTTT.